One and the same sample provided the 18 T cell receptor beta chains below, sequenced in a study of T-cell memory formation after mild COVID-19. TCRdb reprocessed the 5' RACE reads with MiXCR, giving one entry per CDR3 protein. Among roughly 400,000 distinct CDR3 sequences listed, 24% were seen once. The specimen was PBMCs or a T cell subset sorted from them (not recorded which). Receptors originate from an adult woman who had mild COVID-19 (a few samples of this study predate the infection). Cell type and time point are not known.

The chain joins TRBV20-1 to TRBJ1-2; D is undetermined. The germline gives CDR1 DFQATT, CDR2 SNEGSKA (reference sequence). The CDR3 is 13 residues long. Trimming cost V 6 bases and J 0 bases, with 11 bases left between them. The CDR3 DNA reads as TGCAGTGCCCCTCAGGTCGCTAACTATGGCTACACCTTC. It codes for CSAPQVANYGYTF.

The rearrangement uses TRBV24-1 and TRBJ1-1; possible D gene TRBD1, 5 bases. V was cut by 9 bases and J by 2 bases, with 27 bases left in between. Germline V gene lookup returns CDR1 KGHDR and CDR2 SFDVKD. The CDR3 runs 18 residues. DNA for the CDR3: TGTGCCACCGGTCGCAGGGTCCGGGCCGAGATCAAAAACACTGAAGCTTTCTTT. Its translation is CATGRRVRAEIKNTEAFF.

This clonotype was detected only a few times. This chain joins TRBV7-7 and TRBJ1-3; a weak D match, TRBD1 (5 bases). CDR3 length: 15 residues. The V end lost 1 base, the J end lost 0 bases, and 7 bases lay between the germline ends. Germline-derived CDR1 and CDR2 are SSHAT and FNYEAQ (reference sequence). CDR3 amino acids: CASSLEGTSGNTIYF. The DNA of the CDR3 is TGTGCCAGCAGCTTAGAGGGGACCTCTGGAAACACCATATATTTT.

This clonotype was counted between two and nine times. The V and J genes are TRBV5-1 and TRBJ2-1; TRBD1 agrees at 9 bases. The germline V gene encodes CDR1 SGHRS and CDR2 YFSETQ. V dropped 1 base and J dropped 5; count of bases not matched to a gene: 7. The length of the CDR3 is 16 residues. The CDR3 spells CASSLRGQGTNNEQFF. The DNA of the CDR3 is TGCGCCAGCAGCTTGCGAGGACAGGGGACAAACAATGAGCAGTTCTTC. Complete variable domain (other parts from reference TRBV5-1 and TRBJ2-1): KAGVTQTPRYLIKTRGQQVTLSCSPISGHRSVSWYQQTPGQGLQFLFEYFSETQRNKGNFPGRFSGRQFSNSRSEMNVSTLELGDSALYLCASSLRGQGTNNEQFFGPGTRLTVL.

This clonotype was observed a few times. Its ends do not fully match the called genes, so a read error is possible. The chain links TRBV14 to TRBJ1-1, with no clear D. The CDR3 contains 13 residues. Germline V gene sequence: CDR1 SGHDN, CDR2 FVKESK. The CDR3 protein is CACSLSLNTEAFF. The CDR3 DNA follows: TGTGCCTGCAGCCTATCCTTGAACACTGAAGCTTTCTTT. The full variable domain, with the rest looked up from reference TRBV14 and TRBJ1-1, is EAGVTQFPSHSVIEKGQTVTLRCDPISGHDNLYWYRRVMGKEIKFLLHFVKESKQDESGMPNNRFLAERTGGTYSTLKVQPAELEDSGVYFCACSLSLNTEAFFGQGTRLTVV.

The chain combines TRBV4-1 with TRBJ2-7; 7 positions match TRBD2. J was trimmed by 2 bases and V by 0 bases; bases with no gene match: 4. The CDR3 is 15 amino acids. Germline CDR1 and CDR2: MGHRA and YSYEKL. The CDR3 spells CASSQERLAAYEQYF. The CDR3 DNA reads as TGCGCCAGCAGCCAAGAGAGGCTAGCGGCCTACGAGCAGTACTTC.

J is TRBJ2-1 and V is TRBV7-3, with TRBD2 identical over 11 bases. After removal of 4 bases from V and 8 bases from J, the junction contained 7 bases not matched to a gene. The CDR3 extends over 15 amino acids. Looked up from germline, CDR1 is SGHTA and CDR2 is FQGTGA. The CDR3 region has the DNA TGTGCCAGCAGCTACGCACTAGCGGGAGTCGATGAGCAGTTCTTC. Encoded protein: CASSYALAGVDEQFF.

The chain carries TRBV19 and TRBJ2-2, with TRBD1 as a possible D gene (6 bases). Germline assignment: CDR1 LNHDA and CDR2 SQIVND (reference sequence). Trimming pared 4 bases from V and 4 bases from J, leaving 13 bases between. The CDR3 loop spans 15 amino acids. The CDR3, as DNA: TGTGCCAGTAGTAGCGCAGGGGAACTCACCGGGGAGCTGTTTTTT. Amino acids: CASSSAGELTGELFF.

This clonotype was seen more than once but under ten times. The genes are TRBV24-1 and TRBJ1-5; D call uncertain. The germline CDR1 and CDR2 sequences are KGHDR and SFDVKD. The ends were cut back, 4 bases at V and 3 bases at J, with 6 bases in the middle. The CDR3 covers 13 residues. This chain's CDR3 is CATSDYANQPQHF. The CDR3 region has the DNA TGTGCCACCAGTGACTACGCCAATCAGCCCCAGCATTTT.

This clonotype showed up just a few times. The chain's CDR3 is CASRTGTANSPLHF. DNA of the CDR3: TGTGCCAGCAGGACCGGGACCGCAAATTCACCCCTCCACTTT. The genes are TRBV28 and TRBJ1-6; D is perhaps TRBD1 (5 bases). Trimming stripped 6 bases from V and 7 bases from J, with 13 bases between. The germline V gene encodes CDR1 MDHEN and CDR2 SYDVKM. The CDR3 is made up of 14 amino acids.

The CDR3: CASSGLAGGPLDTQYF. CDR3 sequence (DNA): TGTGCCAGCAGCGGACTAGCGGGGGGGCCTTTAGATACGCAGTATTTT. V is TRBV9 and J is TRBJ2-3, with 14 bases that match TRBD2. The CDR3 has 16 residues. J was trimmed by 5 bases and V by 3 bases; bases with no gene match: 5. CDR1 and CDR2 (germline): SGDLS, YYNGEE.

A few counts support this clonotype. The V call is TRBV7-2, the J call TRBJ1-2; D not certain. The germline gives CDR1 SGHTA, CDR2 FQGNSA. The CDR3 is 13 residues long. Trimming removed 0 bases from V and 5 bases from J, with 7 bases in between. The CDR3 DNA reads TGTGCCAGCAGCTTAGCAGCGCCTTATGGCTACACCTTC. Translating gives CASSLAAPYGYTF.

The J gene is TRBJ2-2, the V gene TRBV12-3 or TRBV12-4; D unclear. V was shortened by 7 bases and J by 7 bases, with 16 bases between the two germline ends. CDR3 size: 14 residues. Here the CDR3 reads CASTLIPLHGELFF. CDR3 coding DNA: TGTGCCAGCACCTTGATCCCCCTCCACGGGGAGCTGTTTTTT.

This clonotype has only a few counts. This chain connects TRBV7-6 to TRBJ2-1; TRBD2 agrees at 9 bases. Germline CDR1 SGHVS, CDR2 FNYEAQ. V lost 2 bases, J lost 1 base, and 12 bases stayed unmatched. This CDR3 has 19 amino acids. The CDR3 sequence: CASSLKAREGRGSYNEQFF. The CDR3 bases are TGTGCCAGCAGCTTAAAGGCGCGGGAGGGCCGAGGGTCCTACAATGAGCAGTTCTTC.

This sequence joins TRBV20-1 and TRBJ2-7; 7 bases are a match to TRBD1. The CDR3 contains 12 residues. CDR1 is DFQATT and CDR2 is SNEGSKA in the germline V gene (reference sequence). V was clipped by 5 bases and J by 5 bases; unmatched bases: 6. The CDR3 region is CSADREGNEQYF. The CDR3 DNA is TGCAGTGCTGACAGGGAAGGGAACGAGCAGTACTTC.

The gene calls are TRBV30 and TRBJ1-5; D remains unclear. The CDR3 has 13 residues. Trimming pared 3 bases from V and 0 bases from J, leaving 6 bases between. CDR1 is GTSNPN and CDR2 is SVGIG in the germline V gene (reference sequence). The CDR3 loop is CAWSRDSNQPQHF. For the CDR3, the DNA is TGTGCCTGGAGCCGGGATAGCAATCAGCCCCAGCATTTT.

V gene TRBV29-1 combines with J gene TRBJ2-7; the D is unclear. The CDR3 extends over 11 amino acids. V was trimmed by 0 bases and J by 7 bases, leaving 7 bases between them. The germline V gene encodes CDR1 SQVTM and CDR2 ANQGSEA. The CDR3 DNA follows: TGCAGCGTTGAAGATGCGGTAGAGCAGTACTTC. Translation: CSVEDAVEQYF.

This clonotype was picked up a small number of times. The chain combines TRBV7-9 with TRBJ2-7; no reliable D call. CDR1 is SEHNR, CDR2 FQNEAQ, per germline (reference sequence). Trimming cost V 3 bases and J 0 bases, with 15 bases left between them. The CDR3 runs 16 residues. The CDR3 reads CASSLNPPDFSYEQYF. The DNA for the CDR3 is TGTGCCAGCAGCTTGAATCCTCCCGACTTCTCCTACGAGCAGTACTTC.